The sequence of this TCR beta chain was determined in a study of Graves' ophthalmopathy and Graves' hyperthyroidism. General study findings and limits: Classification of ophthalmopathy versus stable hyperthyroidism by a 13-signature model yielded 85% to 90% sensitivity and 65% to 83% specificity.

V was cut by 6 bases and J by 11 bases, with 23 bases left in between. Germline V CDR1 and CDR2: DFQATT, SNEGSKA (reference sequence). CDR3 length: 14 residues. RNA transcripts yielded amplified TCR beta CDR3 regions. First-round RT-PCR used HTBI primers; second-round multiplex PCR followed. TCRdb re-analysed the multiplex PCR reads in MiXCR, keeping a single row per CDR3 protein. The table records 560,000 or so distinct CDR3 sequences, less than 40% of them present only once. A remark on this clonotype: What it binds is not known.

This sequence originates from an adult man with Graves' hyperthyroidism. The chain employs TRBV20-1 and TRBJ1-5; weak D call: TRBD1 (6 bases). The sample was peripheral blood or thyroid tissue (not recorded which). The CDR3 loop reads CSAGSQGSTETQHF. The CDR3 bases are TGCAGTGCGGGATCGCAGGGGTCGACGGAGACCCAGCATTTT.